The 28 T cell receptor beta chains given below trace back to one sample, sequenced in a study of shared clonotypes between healthy human individuals (dated by TCRdb to between 2020 and 2021). Library method: the immunoSEQ multiplex PCR assay. TCRdb's version of the immuneACCESS table is confined to in-frame rearrangements and falls short of the full clone set. An unresolved V gene accounts for under half of the shortfall where checked; the remainder is of unknown origin. The sample table records a few million clones; just over 90% of these occur just once. Around 0.15% of the sample goes to the ten largest clones. Sequencing used naive CD4+ T cells sorted from blood. This specimen's cell subset or site label, interpreted: CD45RA+ positively selected. Receptors were obtained from a man younger than 30 in good health.

The chain is built from TRBV7-9 and TRBJ2-1; 7 bases align to TRBD1. Germline assignment: CDR1 SEHNR and CDR2 FQNEAQ (reference sequence). The CDR3 loop spans 15 amino acids. J gave up 4 bases and V 3 bases, and 6 bases lay outside the gene matches. CDR3: CASSFSGQQYNEQFF. For the CDR3, the DNA is TGTGCCAGCAGCTTCTCGGGACAGCAATACAATGAGCAGTTCTTC. Drawing the rest from reference TRBV7-9 and TRBJ2-1, the complete variable domain is DTGVSQNPRHKITKRGQNVTFRCDPISEHNRLYWYRQTLGQGPEFLTYFQNEAQLEKSRLLSDRFSAERPKGSFSTLEIQRTEQGDSAMYLCASSFSGQQYNEQFFGPGTRLTVL.

The chain combines TRBV2 with TRBJ1-2; D is unclear. Germline-derived CDR1 and CDR2 are SNHLY and FYNNEI. This CDR3 has 12 amino acids. With 3 bases removed from V and 4 bases from J, the gap between germline ends came to 6 bases. CDR3 loop: CASSDSIYGYTF. CDR3 sequence (DNA): TGTGCCAGCAGTGATTCCATCTATGGCTACACCTTC.

The CDR3 sequence: CASSMNVGGPYEQYF. In DNA, the CDR3 is TGTGCCAGTAGTATGAATGTAGGGGGGCCTTACGAGCAGTACTTC. The rearrangement joins TRBV19 to TRBJ2-7, with D perhaps being TRBD1 or TRBD2 (6 bases each). Trimming took off 3 bases at V and 4 bases at J, with 16 bases between the two ends. Germline V gene lookup returns CDR1 LNHDA and CDR2 SQIVND (reference sequence). There are 15 residues in the CDR3.

V gene TRBV19 combines with J gene TRBJ1-2; no clear D gene. CDR1 and CDR2 from the germline V gene are LNHDA and SQIVND (reference sequence). The CDR3 contains 14 residues. The V and J ends lost 6 bases and 6 bases respectively, with 17 bases between them. CDR3 sequence reads: CASRGLAGADGYTF. CDR3 coding DNA: TGTGCCAGTAGAGGGCTCGCCGGCGCCGATGGCTACACCTTC.

This chain links TRBV30 with TRBJ2-2; TRBD1 matches at 8 bases. The CDR3 has 15 residues. Trimming cost V 4 bases and J 1 base; bases outside gene matches: 5. CDR1 is GTSNPN and CDR2 is SVGIG in the germline V gene (reference sequence). This CDR3 reads CAWTKDRGNTGELFF. CDR3 bases: TGTGCCTGGACCAAAGACAGGGGGAACACCGGGGAGCTGTTTTTT.

The chain carries TRBV11-3 and TRBJ2-7, with 7 positions matching TRBD1. The V segment lost 2 bases and the J segment 3 bases; nucleotides outside the gene matches: 7. The CDR3 is made up of 15 amino acids. From germline, CDR1 is SGHNT and CDR2 YENEEA. The CDR3 region has the DNA TGTGCCAGCAGCTTAAAGACAGGGTCGATCTACGAGCAGTACTTC. Its translation: CASSLKTGSIYEQYF.

V usage is TRBV30 and J usage is TRBJ2-1; the D is unclear. Germline V lookup: CDR1 GTSNPN, CDR2 SVGIG (reference sequence). This CDR3 region has 11 residues. V lost 2 bases to trimming and J lost 16 bases, with 15 bases between them. In nucleotides, the CDR3 is TGTGCCTGGAGTTTGGATAGGGCCATCTTCTTC. Its translation: CAWSLDRAIFF. Variable domain in full (rest from reference TRBV30 and TRBJ2-1): SQTIHQWPATLVQPVGSPLSLECTVEGTSNPNLYWYRQAAGRGLQLLFYSVGIGQISSEVPQNLSASRPQDRQFILSSKKLLLSDSGFYLCAWSLDRAIFFGPGTRLTVL.

This chain connects TRBV12-5 to TRBJ2-5; D perhaps matches TRBD2 (6 bases). Germline CDR1 is LGHNT and CDR2 is FRNRAP. This CDR3 has 13 residues. The V end was cut by 2 bases, the J end by 5 bases, with 9 bases between. The CDR3 loop reads CASGLKAGETQYF. The CDR3 coding sequence is TGTGCTAGTGGTTTGAAGGCGGGGGAGACCCAGTACTTC.

A note on this clone: The same CDR3 also results from other DNA sequences found in this sample. The J gene is TRBJ2-7, the V gene TRBV9; the D gene is possibly TRBD1 (5 bases). The CDR3 spans 15 residues. Germline V gives CDR1 SGDLS, CDR2 YYNGEE. Trimming shortened V by 0 bases and J by 0 bases, and 10 bases separated the two germline ends. CDR3 bases: TGTGCCAGCAGCGTAGGAGGACAAAGCTCCTACGAGCAGTACTTC. As protein: CASSVGGQSSYEQYF.

V and J are TRBV4-2 and TRBJ1-3, with D maybe TRBD1 (5 bases). V lost 5 bases to trimming and J lost 0 bases, with 14 bases between them. The CDR3 covers 16 residues. Germline V lookup: CDR1 LGHNA, CDR2 YNFKEQ. For the CDR3, the DNA is TGTGCCAGCAGCGCCAATATTGACAGCTCTGGAAACACCATATATTTT. It is translated as CASSANIDSSGNTIYF.

The sample holds one count of this clone. The genes are TRBV25-1 and TRBJ2-7, with 12 bases that match TRBD1. Trimming cost V 3 bases and J 5 bases; bases outside gene matches: 5. This CDR3 spans 15 amino acids. CDR1 and CDR2 from the germline V gene are MGHDK and SYGVNS. The CDR3 here is CASSDGTGGSDEQYF. CDR3 nucleotides: TGTGCCAGCAGTGACGGGACAGGGGGCTCAGACGAGCAGTACTTC.

As regards this clone: The germline gene is not matched at one end of the junction; a read error may be the cause. This rearrangement joins TRBV20-1 to TRBJ2-3, with no clear D. Germline assignment: CDR1 DFQATT and CDR2 SNEGSKA (reference sequence). The CDR3 runs to 10 residues. The chain's CDR3 is CSARADAQYF. CDR3 sequence (DNA): TGCAGTGCGAGAGCAGATGCGCAGTATTTT.

The chain couples TRBV7-9 to TRBJ2-5; D remains ambiguous. The CDR3 covers 15 residues. Per the germline V gene, CDR1 is SEHNR and CDR2 is FQNEAQ (reference sequence). V lost 2 bases and J lost 5, with 15 bases in between. The CDR3 DNA sequence: TGTGCCAGCAGCTTAAACGGGCTTACTTCCGAGACCCAGTACTTC. Translated: CASSLNGLTSETQYF.

The rearrangement uses TRBV11-3 and TRBJ1-5; D call uncertain. Deletions cut 1 base from V and 0 bases from J, with 13 bases between. The germline V gene has CDR1 SGHNT and CDR2 YENEEA. The CDR3 has 17 residues. DNA for the CDR3: TGTGCCAGCAGCTTAGGAGCGTTCCGGACTAGCAATCAGCCCCAGCATTTT. Its protein is CASSLGAFRTSNQPQHF.

The chain has TRBV4-2 and TRBJ1-2; TRBD1 matches 12 bases. The ends lost 1 base at V and 2 bases at J; junction bases unmatched: 2. This CDR3 is 16 amino acids long. Germline V gene sequence: CDR1 LGHNA, CDR2 YNFKEQ. The CDR3 bases are TGTGCCAGCAGCCAAGGTGGGACAGGGGGCAACTATGGCTACACCTTC. As protein: CASSQGGTGGNYGYTF.

This sequence joins TRBV7-6 and TRBJ1-2, with D possibly TRBD1 on 6 matching bases. Germline CDR1 reads SGHVS; CDR2 reads FNYEAQ. Between the trimmed V and J ends, which lost 11 bases and 6 bases, there was a span of 19 bases. The CDR3 contains 13 residues. The CDR3 loop is CAGCWGHWNGYTF. Here the CDR3 DNA reads TGTGCCGGATGTTGGGGACATTGGAATGGCTACACCTTC.

This chain links TRBV6-5 with TRBJ2-7; 9 nucleotides match TRBD2. Germline CDR1 and CDR2: MNHEY and SVGAGI. The CDR3 runs 14 residues. The V gene end was trimmed by 2 bases and the J gene end by 7 bases; junction bases not matched to a gene: 6. The CDR3 reads CASSYRVAGAEQYF. DNA for the CDR3: TGTGCCAGCAGTTACCGGGTAGCGGGGGCAGAGCAGTACTTC.

This sequence joins TRBV18 and TRBJ1-1; 7 positions agree with TRBD1. CDR3 length: 15 residues. Per germline, CDR1 KGHSH and CDR2 LQKENI. The V gene end was trimmed by 4 bases and the J gene end by 0 bases; junction bases not matched to a gene: 5. As DNA, the CDR3 is TGTGCCAGCTCACTACAGGGGAGTTTGAACACTGAAGCTTTCTTT. Amino acids: CASSLQGSLNTEAFF.

J is TRBJ2-1 and V is TRBV7-9; no clear D gene. This CDR3 region has 15 residues. Trimming shortened V by 1 base and J by 10 bases, and 17 bases separated the two germline ends. Germline assignment: CDR1 SEHNR and CDR2 FQNEAQ (reference sequence). CDR3: CASSLEQVRNPEQFF. The CDR3 DNA follows: TGTGCCAGCAGCTTAGAGCAGGTTAGAAACCCGGAGCAGTTCTTC.

The chain is built from TRBV2 and TRBJ1-2; no clear D gene. In germline, CDR1 is SNHLY, CDR2 FYNNEI. CDR3 length: 13 residues. Trimming removed 3 bases at V and 2 bases at J, with 7 bases between. CDR3 bases: TGTGCCAGCAGTGACGCGGACAACTATGGCTACACCTTC. It codes for CASSDADNYGYTF.

A few counts support this clone. The chain links TRBV6-1 to TRBJ1-5; tentatively, D is TRBD1 (5 bases). Trimming pared 2 bases from V and 3 bases from J, leaving 8 bases between. The CDR3 extends over 14 amino acids. The germline CDR1 and CDR2 sequences are MNHNS and SASEGT. The CDR3 nucleotides are TGTGCCAGCAGTGAACAGGGCGACAATCAGCCCCAGCATTTT. It yields the protein CASSEQGDNQPQHF.

The chain is built from TRBV6-5 and TRBJ1-2; the match to TRBD1 covers 8 bases. Per germline, CDR1 MNHEY and CDR2 SVGAGI. This CDR3 region has 15 residues. With V trimmed by 6 bases and J by 7 bases, 13 bases remained unmatched. Here the CDR3 DNA reads TGTGCCAGCAGCCGGGACAGGCCACGGTACTCTGGCTACACCTTC. Amino acids: CASSRDRPRYSGYTF.

The chain has TRBV28 and TRBJ2-7; possibly TRBD1 or TRBD2 for D (5 bases each). The CDR3 has 16 amino acids. Germline lookup yields CDR1 MDHEN and CDR2 SYDVKM. The germline V and J ends were trimmed by 3 bases and 5 bases, with 20 bases remaining between them. CDR3 loop: CASSFSGTVVRNEQYF. The CDR3, as DNA: TGTGCCAGCAGTTTTTCCGGGACGGTCGTTAGGAACGAGCAGTACTTC.

The chain combines TRBV5-1 with TRBJ2-1; 7 bases map to TRBD1. The CDR3 runs 14 residues. Germline assignment: CDR1 SGHRS and CDR2 YFSETQ. The V and J ends lost 2 bases and 3 bases, in that order; junction bases with no gene match: 2. Written as DNA, the CDR3 is TGCGCCAGCAGCTTTCGACAGGGCTACAATGAGCAGTTCTTC. Its protein is CASSFRQGYNEQFF.

V usage is TRBV9 and J usage is TRBJ2-1; TRBD1 matches 7 bases. Germline V lookup: CDR1 SGDLS, CDR2 YYNGEE. This CDR3 is built from 15 residues. Trimming cost V 0 bases and J 4 bases; bases outside gene matches: 4. In nucleotides, the CDR3 is TGTGCCAGCAGCGTAGATGAGGGACAGTACAATGAGCAGTTCTTC. The encoded protein is CASSVDEGQYNEQFF.

The rearrangement joins TRBV6-5 to TRBJ1-4; D is unclear. Trimming cost V 4 bases and J 0 bases, with 9 bases left between them. Per germline, CDR1 MNHEY and CDR2 SVGAGI. This CDR3 is 15 amino acids long. The CDR3: CASSSLTTTNEKLFF. CDR3 DNA sequence: TGTGCCAGCAGTTCCCTTACTACAACTAATGAAAAACTGTTTTTT.

Concerning this clone: The sample holds other DNA sequences that translate to the same CDR3. The genes are TRBV6-6 and TRBJ2-2; 10 bases agree with TRBD2. V trimming: 5 bases; J trimming: 4 bases; junction bases outside the gene matches: 4. The CDR3 has 15 amino acids. Germline CDR1 and CDR2: MNHNY and SVGAGI (reference sequence). The CDR3 sequence: CASSLAGVGTGELFF. CDR3 DNA sequence: TGTGCCAGCAGTCTAGCGGGAGTAGGCACCGGGGAGCTGTTTTTT.

V is TRBV2 and J is TRBJ2-3, with D perhaps being TRBD1 or TRBD2 (5 bases each). The length of the CDR3 is 15 residues. V dropped 4 bases and J dropped 3 bases, with 14 bases sitting between them. Germline V gene data show CDR1 as SNHLY and CDR2 as FYNNEI. This CDR3 is CASSVEGSWTDTQYF. The CDR3 DNA is TGTGCCAGCAGTGTTGAGGGGTCTTGGACAGATACGCAGTATTTT. The full variable domain, rest sourced from reference TRBV2 and TRBJ2-3, is EPEVTQTPSHQVTQMGQEVILRCVPISNHLYFYWYRQILGQKVEFLVSFYNNEISEKSEIFDDQFSVERPDGSNFTLKIRSTKLEDSAMYFCASSVEGSWTDTQYFGPGTRLTVL.